The source of this TCR beta chain is a study of blood T cell repertoires in COVID-19. Deletions cut 8 bases from V and 4 bases from J, with 12 bases between. The CDR3 runs 13 residues. CDR1 and CDR2 from the germline V gene are MDHEN and SYDVKM. TCRdb's copy holds only in-frame clones and misses some; the assay was immunoSEQ multiplex PCR. The table records approximately 250,000 clones, 80% to 85% of them present only once. The sample was peripheral blood. The V gene is TRBV28, the J gene TRBJ1-3; D gene unclear. The clonotype originates from a woman aged 40 to 50 who had recovered from COVID-19. As DNA, the CDR3 is TGTGCCAGCTCCCGGAGCACGGGAAACACCATATATTTT. Translation gives CASSRSTGNTIYF. Based on the CDR3 plus reference TRBV28 and TRBJ1-3, the full variable domain is DVKVTQSSRYLVKRTGEKVFLECVQDMDHENMFWYRQDPGLGLRLIYFSYDVKMKEKGDIPEGYSVSREKKERFSLILESASTNQTSMYLCASSRSTGNTIYFGEGSWLTVV.